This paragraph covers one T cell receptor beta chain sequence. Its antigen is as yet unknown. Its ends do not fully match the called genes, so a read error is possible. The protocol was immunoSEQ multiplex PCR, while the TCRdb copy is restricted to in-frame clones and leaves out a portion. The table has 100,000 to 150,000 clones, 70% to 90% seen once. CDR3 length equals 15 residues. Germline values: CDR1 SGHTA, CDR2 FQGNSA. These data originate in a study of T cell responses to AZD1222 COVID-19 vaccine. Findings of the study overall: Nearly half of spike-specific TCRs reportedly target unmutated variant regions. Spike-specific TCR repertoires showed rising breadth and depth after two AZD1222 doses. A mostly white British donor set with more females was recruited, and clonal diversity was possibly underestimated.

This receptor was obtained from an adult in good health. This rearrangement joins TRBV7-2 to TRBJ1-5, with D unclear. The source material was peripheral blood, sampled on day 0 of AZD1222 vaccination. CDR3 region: CASSLGRISDQPQHF. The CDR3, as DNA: TGTGCCAGCAGCCTCGGACGGATTAGCGATCAGCCCCAGCATTTT.